The sequence of this TCR beta chain was determined in a study of blood T cell repertoires in COVID-19. Looking at the study overall: COVID-19 samples, acute and convalescent, were from the United States, Italy and Spain. The cDNA or gDNA used as material had been derived from T cells, B-cell-depleted T cells, or PBMCs.

Study processing details: For nucleated cells, counts were estimated from reference gene primer amplification. Assay: immunoSEQ multiplex PCR; the TCRdb copy retains only in-frame clones and omits some. The V and J calls and clone size are taken from that table; D and trimming were inferred from the DNA. The sample records roughly 220,000 clones, 80% to 90% being singletons. The CDR3 extends over 14 amino acids. Germline CDR1 is SGHVS and CDR2 is FQNEAQ. Deletions cut 3 bases from V and 10 bases from J, with 13 bases between. The TCR originated in a woman aged 40-49 years who had recovered from COVID-19. The source material was peripheral blood. The chain recombines TRBV7-8 with TRBJ1-6; no definite D call. The CDR3 DNA is TGTGCCAGCAGCTTTTCACAGTTCCAATCACCCCTCCACTTT. Encoded protein: CASSFSQFQSPLHF. Full variable domain (rest looked up from reference TRBV7-8 and TRBJ1-6): GAGVSQSPRYKVAKRGQDVALRCDPISGHVSLFWYQQALGQGPEFLTYFQNEAQLDKSGLPSDRFFAERPEGSVSTLKIQRTQQEDSAVYLCASSFSQFQSPLHFGNGTRLTVT.